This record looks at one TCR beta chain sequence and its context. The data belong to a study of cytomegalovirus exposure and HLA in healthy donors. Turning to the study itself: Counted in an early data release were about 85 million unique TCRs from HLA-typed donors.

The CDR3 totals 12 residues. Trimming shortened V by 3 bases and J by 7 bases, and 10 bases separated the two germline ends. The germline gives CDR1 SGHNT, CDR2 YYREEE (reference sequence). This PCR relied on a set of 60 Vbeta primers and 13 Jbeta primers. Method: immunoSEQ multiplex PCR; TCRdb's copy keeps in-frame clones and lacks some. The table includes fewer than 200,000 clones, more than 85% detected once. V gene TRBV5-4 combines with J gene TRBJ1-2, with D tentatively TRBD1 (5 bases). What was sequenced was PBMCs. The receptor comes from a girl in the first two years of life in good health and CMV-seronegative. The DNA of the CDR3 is TGTGCCAGCAGCTCTAAGCAGGGTGGCTACACCTTC. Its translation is CASSSKQGGYTF.